Detailed here is one TCR beta chain. What it binds is unknown. Normal lung was taken at the farthest possible site, at least 3 cm from tumour. DNA was extracted from unsorted cell suspensions stored frozen. The entry originates in a study of immune cell composition in non-small cell lung cancer. Findings and limits, study-wide: It was not proven that tumour-reactive clones equal dominant tumour-associated clones. Tumour-associated clones >0.5% occurred in around 35% of adenocarcinomas, roughly four fifths of squamous. Smoking pack-years did not significantly correlate with tumour TCR-beta clonality.

Sequencing was performed with immunoSEQ multiplex PCR; in TCRdb, only in-frame clones are kept and a portion is missing. The sample records about 7,900 clones, 67% being singletons. Sequenced material: non-adjacent lung tissue. The clonotype comes from a human donor with non-small cell lung cancer.

The CDR3 DNA reads as TGCGCCAGCAGCTTTAGTATAGCTAGGAGGGCCGGGGAGCTGTTTTTT. It specifies CASSFSIARRAGELFF. The rearrangement joins TRBV5-1 to TRBJ2-2, with a tentative D call TRBD2 (6 bases). Germline CDR1 reads SGHRS; CDR2 reads YFSETQ. The length of the CDR3 is 16 residues. The germline V and J ends were trimmed by 2 bases and 6 bases, with 17 bases remaining between them.